The 2 T cell receptor beta chains below were found in one sample sequenced in a study of radiation and T cells in renal cell carcinoma. Time point meaning: baseline pretreatment blood. The treatment here: 15 Gy SBRT to primary tumor, nephrectomy 4 weeks later. The assay was immunoSEQ multiplex PCR, and TCRdb's table has in-frame clones only and misses some. The sample records approximately 140,000 clones, about 88% being singletons. Source: blood, taken from a patient whose treatment included radiotherapy and nephrectomy. The receptors shown here come from a woman aged 70-85 years with renal cell carcinoma.

This sequence joins TRBV19 and TRBJ2-1, with TRBD2 matching over 9 bases. Trimming removed 6 bases from V and 1 base from J; junction bases left unmatched: 1. Per germline, CDR1 LNHDA and CDR2 SQIVND (reference sequence). This CDR3 has 14 residues. CDR3 protein: CASRSGGSYNEQFF. The CDR3 nucleotides read TGTGCCAGTAGGAGCGGGGGGTCCTACAATGAGCAGTTCTTC. The variable domain in full, completed from reference TRBV19 and TRBJ2-1, reads DGGITQSPKYLFRKEGQNVTLSCEQNLNHDAMYWYRQDPGQGLRLIYYSQIVNDFQKGDIAEGYSVSREKKESFPLTVTSAQKNPTAFYLCASRSGGSYNEQFFGPGTRLTVL.

This clone occurred once. J is TRBJ2-7 and V is TRBV5-6; D remains ambiguous. Trimming took off 2 bases at V and 2 bases at J, with 8 bases between the two ends. Looked up from germline, CDR1 is SGHDT and CDR2 is YYEEEE. The CDR3 is 13 residues long. For the CDR3, the DNA is TGTGCCAGCAGCTTCAGTTCCCCCTACGAGCAGTACTTC. It translates to CASSFSSPYEQYF.